This passage covers 32 T cell receptor beta chains from one sample sequenced in a study of blood T cells in healthy people across ages. For the second PCR, which ran for about 6 to 12 cycles, a sample-barcoded 5' primer and a J-beta primer mix were used. From the 5' RACE reads, TCRdb called clonotypes with MiXCR, one entry per CDR3 protein. This table has about 1.4 million distinct CDR3 sequences, 45% to 70% appearing once. The specimen sequenced was blood. These receptors originate from a man younger than 35 in good health.

This clonotype came up a few times. The chain is built from TRBV24-1 and TRBJ2-4; no clear D. Looked up from germline, CDR1 is KGHDR and CDR2 is SFDVKD. Trimming took 2 bases from V and 3 from J, leaving 10 bases between them. The CDR3 totals 15 residues. Here the CDR3 DNA reads TGTGCCACCAGTGATTCCGCGGTAGGCAAAAACATTCAGTACTTC. Its translation is CATSDSAVGKNIQYF.

The chain employs TRBV27 and TRBJ1-5; 9 nucleotides align to TRBD1. CDR1 is MNHEY and CDR2 is SMNVEV in the germline V gene (reference sequence). The V and J ends lost 6 bases and 2 bases, in that order; junction bases with no gene match: 8. CDR3 size: 16 residues. This CDR3 is CASSSRTGVRNQPQHF. The CDR3 bases are TGTGCCAGCAGCAGCCGGACAGGGGTCCGCAATCAGCCCCAGCATTTT.

The rearrangement links TRBV27 to TRBJ2-4; the D call may be TRBD1 or TRBD2 (5 bases each). Trimming pared 8 bases from V and 5 bases from J, leaving 16 bases between. Germline V lookup: CDR1 MNHEY, CDR2 SMNVEV (reference sequence). The CDR3 loop spans 14 amino acids. CDR3 DNA: TGTGCCAGCCGCCTTTATATGGGGGAAAACATTCAGTACTTC. Its translation is CASRLYMGENIQYF.

Worth noting for this clonotype: Relative to the germline gene, one junction end is altered; a read error may explain this. The chain joins TRBV20-1 to TRBJ2-6; TRBD1 matches at 7 bases. The CDR3 has 14 residues. Germline V CDR1 and CDR2: DFQATT, SNEGSKA (reference sequence). Here the CDR3 DNA reads TGCAGTGCCCCAAGGGGGCAAGGGGCCAACGTCCCGACTTTC. Residues: CSAPRGQGANVPTF.

CDR3 region: CASSLESVGSGAFF. CDR3 bases: TGTGCCAGCAGCTTAGAATCAGTAGGCTCCGGAGCTTTCTTT. The chain recombines TRBV7-9 with TRBJ1-1, with D uncertain. With 1 base removed from V and 10 bases from J, the gap between germline ends came to 16 bases. This CDR3 is 14 amino acids long. Germline CDR1 is SEHNR and CDR2 is FQNEAQ (reference sequence).

The rearrangement joins TRBV20-1 to TRBJ1-6; no firm D call. CDR1 and CDR2 from the germline V gene are DFQATT and SNEGSKA (reference sequence). This CDR3 spans 16 amino acids. Trimming stripped 0 bases from V and 1 base from J, with 10 bases between. DNA for the CDR3: TGCAGTGCTAGAGATAGCCCGGATTCCTATAATTCACCCCTCCACTTT. Translating gives CSARDSPDSYNSPLHF.

The V and J genes are TRBV4-2 and TRBJ2-7; possibly TRBD1 for D (5 bases). The CDR3 length is 15 residues. Trimming removed 3 bases from V and 0 bases from J, with 12 bases in between. Germline CDR1 is LGHNA and CDR2 is YNFKEQ. For the CDR3, the DNA is TGTGCCAGCAGCCACCAGGGCGCCGGCTCCTACGAGCAGTACTTC. Encoded protein: CASSHQGAGSYEQYF.

The chain links TRBV6-2 or TRBV6-3 to TRBJ2-4; TRBD1 might be the D (5 bases). The end of the DNA fits TRBJ2-7 better, so the J call may be wrong. The CDR3 runs 16 residues. CDR1 and CDR2 (germline): MNHEY, SVGEGT. In DNA, the CDR3 is TGTGCCAGCAGTTCCCTAGAGACAGATTCCCCTTACGAGCAGTACTTC. This translates into CASSSLETDSPYEQYF.

V and J are TRBV11-2 and TRBJ2-1; D is ambiguous. Trimming took 7 bases from V and 8 from J, leaving 21 bases between them. This CDR3 contains 15 residues. The germline V gene encodes CDR1 SGHAT and CDR2 FQNNGV. The CDR3 region has the DNA TGTGCCAGCAAGTTTCGAGGATTTGAAGGAGATGAGCAGTTCTTC. Translated, it gives CASKFRGFEGDEQFF.

J is TRBJ2-1 and V is TRBV13; no reliable D call. Trimming stripped 2 bases from V and 2 bases from J, with 13 bases between. Looked up from germline, CDR1 is PRHDT and CDR2 is FYEKMQ (reference sequence). The CDR3 has 16 residues. CDR3 sequence reads: CASSLNAQLPYNEQFF. The CDR3 DNA sequence: TGTGCCAGCAGCTTAAATGCGCAGCTACCCTACAATGAGCAGTTCTTC.

This clonotype appeared a single time. The rearrangement joins TRBV9 to TRBJ1-2, with a weak D call TRBD1 (6 bases). Germline assignment: CDR1 SGDLS and CDR2 YYNGEE. The CDR3 extends over 15 amino acids. The germline V and J ends were trimmed by 4 bases and 4 bases, with 17 bases remaining between them. In nucleotides, the CDR3 is TGTGCCAGCAGCTCCCGGGAGGGGGGCATCTATGGCTACACCTTC. As protein: CASSSREGGIYGYTF.

In this sample, this clonotype turned up a few times. The chain links TRBV4-1 to TRBJ2-7; 9 bases map to TRBD1. CDR3 length: 17 residues. Germline trimming cut 4 bases from V and 5 bases from J; bases unmatched to any gene: 15. CDR1 MGHRA and CDR2 YSYEKL come from the germline V gene. The CDR3 bases are TGCGCCAGCAGCCCGGGTTCGGGGACAGGGCTCCTTGACGAGCAGTACTTC. Its protein product is CASSPGSGTGLLDEQYF.

The genes are TRBV7-9 and TRBJ2-7, with a possible D match to TRBD2 (6 bases). Germline CDR1 SEHNR, CDR2 FQNEAQ (reference sequence). The CDR3 spans 14 residues. The V end was cut by 4 bases, the J end by 3 bases, with 13 bases between. CDR3 loop: CASSYALGGYEQYF. CDR3 nucleotide sequence: TGTGCCAGCAGCTACGCCTTGGGGGGCTACGAGCAGTACTTC.

The chain carries TRBV3-1 and TRBJ2-5, with 8 positions matching TRBD1. The length of the CDR3 is 17 residues. The V gene end was trimmed by 5 bases and the J gene end by 3 bases; junction bases not matched to a gene: 14. Germline V gene sequence: CDR1 LGHDT, CDR2 YNNKEL (reference sequence). CDR3 sequence reads: CASSSSGAGGFKETQYF. The DNA for the CDR3 is TGTGCCAGCAGCTCCTCCGGGGCAGGGGGCTTTAAAGAGACCCAGTACTTC.

CDR3 sequence reads: CANGELNHNEQFF. The CDR3 DNA follows: TGCGCAAACGGGGAGCTCAATCACAATGAGCAGTTCTTC. The chain couples TRBV20-1 to TRBJ2-1, with TRBD2 as a possible D gene (5 bases). Germline CDR1 is DFQATT and CDR2 is SNEGSKA (reference sequence). CDR3 length: 13 amino acids.

This clonotype was counted between two and nine times. This chain links TRBV4-2 with TRBJ2-3, with 10 bases matching TRBD2. The germline gives CDR1 LGHNA, CDR2 YNFKEQ. V gave up 1 base and J gave up 1 base; unmatched junction bases: 2. This CDR3 contains 16 residues. The CDR3 nucleotides read TGTGCCAGCAGCCAAGTTGGGACTAGCGGCACAGATACGCAGTATTTT. It is translated as CASSQVGTSGTDTQYF.

In regard to this clonotype: A junction boundary mismatches the germline segment, possibly from a read error. The J gene is TRBJ2-3, the V gene TRBV4-3, with 7 bases matching TRBD2. The CDR3 loop spans 17 amino acids. In germline, CDR1 is LGHNA, CDR2 YSLEER. CDR3 DNA: TGCGCCAGCGGCCAAGATCTTAGCGGGTGGAGCACAGATACGCAGTATTTT. Translation gives CASGQDLSGWSTDTQYF.

The chain links TRBV5-1 to TRBJ2-3, with TRBD2 matching 7 bases. Per germline, CDR1 SGHRS and CDR2 YFSETQ. CDR3 size: 17 residues. V dropped 0 bases and J dropped 5; count of bases not matched to a gene: 12. The CDR3 is CASSLEGLERGVDTQYF. The CDR3 DNA reads TGCGCCAGCAGCTTGGAGGGCCTCGAACGGGGGGTAGATACGCAGTATTTT.

This clonotype came up once. The V call is TRBV12-3 or TRBV12-4, the J call TRBJ2-3, with 9 bases identical to TRBD2. The V gene end was trimmed by 5 bases and the J gene end by 1 base; junction bases not matched to a gene: 10. The CDR3 is 17 amino acids. The CDR3 nucleotides read TGTGCCAGCAGTCCCCGCATGACTAGCGGAGGCACAGATACGCAGTATTTT. Translation: CASSPRMTSGGTDTQYF.

The V and J genes are TRBV20-1 and TRBJ2-1, with 10 nucleotides matching TRBD2. CDR1 is DFQATT, CDR2 SNEGSKA, per germline (reference sequence). The CDR3 length is 16 residues. Trimming removed 4 bases from V and 0 bases from J; junction bases left unmatched: 6. The DNA for the CDR3 is TGCAGTGCTAACAGCGGGAGGGGGAGCTCCTACAATGAGCAGTTCTTC. It encodes CSANSGRGSSYNEQFF.

The chain combines TRBV7-2 with TRBJ1-1, with D perhaps TRBD1 (5 bases). CDR1 is SGHTA and CDR2 is FQGNSA in the germline V gene. V lost 6 bases to trimming and J lost 4 bases, with 15 bases between them. This CDR3 spans 14 amino acids. The chain's CDR3 is CASRPGQGTTEAFF. The CDR3 bases are TGTGCCAGCAGGCCGGGCCAGGGCACCACTGAAGCTTTCTTT.

The V and J genes are TRBV3-1 and TRBJ2-7, with 7 bases lining up with TRBD1. The CDR3 is made up of 15 amino acids. Germline-derived CDR1 and CDR2 are LGHDT and YNNKEL (reference sequence). Germline trimming cut 3 bases from V and 3 bases from J; bases unmatched to any gene: 8. CDR3 in DNA: TGTGCCAGCAGCCAGAATCCGGGACAGCTCTACGAGCAGTACTTC. Protein product: CASSQNPGQLYEQYF.

The chain couples TRBV12-3 or TRBV12-4 to TRBJ1-2; tentative D call: TRBD1 (5 bases). V shed 6 bases and J shed 7 bases, with 15 bases lying between them. CDR3 length equals 13 residues. This CDR3 is CASRIDSFPGYTF. In DNA form, the CDR3 reads TGTGCCAGCAGGATCGACAGTTTTCCTGGCTACACCTTC.

The chain carries TRBV2 and TRBJ2-7; D might be TRBD2 (5 bases). Between the trimmed V and J ends, which lost 1 base and 0 bases, there was a span of 10 bases. CDR1 is SNHLY, CDR2 FYNNEI, per germline. This CDR3 comprises 15 residues. For the CDR3, the DNA is TGTGCCAGCAGTGAAGGACGAGCGGCCTCCTACGAGCAGTACTTC. Translation: CASSEGRAASYEQYF.

This sequence joins TRBV20-1 and TRBJ2-7; TRBD2 agrees at 12 bases. Germline CDR1 is DFQATT and CDR2 is SNEGSKA (reference sequence). CDR3 length: 16 residues. Unmatched junction bases numbered 8, after V lost 2 bases and J lost 3 bases. The CDR3: CSARIQTSGSGYEQYF. CDR3 DNA sequence: TGCAGTGCTAGAATCCAGACTAGCGGGAGTGGCTACGAGCAGTACTTC.

This chain uses TRBV20-1 with TRBJ2-7; a possible D gene is TRBD2 (6 bases). This CDR3 spans 15 amino acids. V was cut by 0 bases and J by 2 bases, with 14 bases left in between. CDR1 DFQATT and CDR2 SNEGSKA come from the germline V gene (reference sequence). The CDR3 DNA reads TGCAGTGCTAGAGATGGGAGGAATACAGCCTACGAGCAGTACTTC. Protein: CSARDGRNTAYEQYF.

The rearrangement joins TRBV6-5 to TRBJ1-2, with a possible D match to TRBD1 (5 bases). Germline values: CDR1 MNHEY, CDR2 SVGAGI. The CDR3 runs to 13 residues. The ends were cut back, 2 bases at V and 8 bases at J, with 12 bases in the middle. The CDR3 region is CASSYVGRGGYTF. In nucleotides, the CDR3 is TGTGCCAGCAGTTACGTGGGGCGGGGAGGCTACACCTTC.

The chain uses TRBV4-2 and TRBJ2-7, with a weak D call TRBD2 (5 bases). The CDR3 is 16 amino acids. The germline V and J ends were trimmed by 0 bases and 2 bases, with 14 bases remaining between them. Germline V lookup: CDR1 LGHNA, CDR2 YNFKEQ. Here the CDR3 DNA reads TGTGCCAGCAGCCAAGATCGAGGGAGTAGGGCCTACGAGCAGTACTTC. Protein: CASSQDRGSRAYEQYF.

The gene calls are TRBV28 and TRBJ1-6; 7 bases map to TRBD1. CDR3 length: 15 amino acids. Germline CDR1 reads MDHEN; CDR2 reads SYDVKM. V lost 11 bases to trimming and J lost 5 bases; unmatched junction nucleotides: 12. The CDR3 nucleotides read TGTGCCGGGGGGGGGACCGGGACAGATAATTCACCCCTCCACTTT. Protein product: CAGGGTGTDNSPLHF.

The rearrangement uses TRBV29-1 and TRBJ2-1; 7 nucleotides match TRBD1. With V trimmed by 8 bases and J by 8 bases, 18 bases remained unmatched. Germline V gives CDR1 SQVTM, CDR2 ANQGSEA. This CDR3 has 15 residues. The CDR3 is CSTKGGTDEWDEQFF. CDR3 sequence (DNA): TGCAGCACCAAGGGTGGGACAGACGAATGGGATGAGCAGTTCTTC.

The chain links TRBV20-1 to TRBJ2-1; the match to TRBD2 covers 9 bases. CDR1 and CDR2 (germline): DFQATT, SNEGSKA (reference sequence). The CDR3 spans 12 residues. V lost 1 base and J lost 10; bases outside the gene matches: 2. The CDR3 DNA is TGCAGTGCTAGAGCTCTAGCGGGGGAGCAGTTCTTC. Translated, it gives CSARALAGEQFF.

CDR3 nucleotide sequence: TGTGCCAGCAGTCGGAGATACAGGGCTCCTACCGAGCAGTACTTC. It codes for CASSRRYRAPTEQYF. V is TRBV3-1 and J is TRBJ2-7; a weak D match, TRBD1 (6 bases). Trimming took off 6 bases at V and 6 bases at J, with 21 bases between the two ends. The CDR3 covers 15 residues. Germline CDR1 and CDR2: LGHDT and YNNKEL (reference sequence).